These 30 T cell receptor beta chains came from one sample sequenced in a study of cytomegalovirus exposure and HLA in healthy donors. Both 60 Vbeta primers and 13 Jbeta primers went into the PCR. Only in-frame clones appear in the TCRdb table, and some are missing; sequencing was by immunoSEQ multiplex PCR. Counted here are some 150,000 clones, roughly 82% occurring once; the ten biggest clones make up under 8%. The sample was PBMCs. The receptors originated from a woman aged 45-65 years in good health and CMV-seropositive.

The chain joins TRBV2 to TRBJ2-7, with 7 bases aligning to TRBD1. The CDR3 totals 13 residues. V gave up 4 bases and J gave up 9 bases; unmatched junction bases: 9. Per the germline V gene, CDR1 is SNHLY and CDR2 is FYNNEI. CDR3 nucleotides: TGTGCCAGCAGTGGGGCGATGGGACAGCTGCAGTACTTC. This sequence encodes CASSGAMGQLQYF.

On this clone: The junction departs from germline at one end; a sequencing error may be responsible. J is TRBJ2-1 and V is TRBV18; tentatively, D is TRBD1 (6 bases). The CDR3 length is 15 residues. Looked up from germline, CDR1 is KGHSH and CDR2 is LQKENI. In nucleotides, the CDR3 is TGTGCTAGCTCACCATGGGCAGGGGACTACAATGAGCAGTTCTTC. As protein: CASSPWAGDYNEQFF.

The chain is built from TRBV6-5 and TRBJ1-1, with D possibly matching TRBD1 (6 bases). The CDR3 runs to 14 residues. Germline CDR1 MNHEY, CDR2 SVGAGI. Trimming stripped 0 bases from V and 8 bases from J, with 13 bases between. The CDR3 is CASSYSGQGREAFF. CDR3 DNA sequence: TGTGCCAGCAGTTACTCAGGGCAGGGGCGAGAAGCTTTCTTT.

The chain joins TRBV20-1 to TRBJ1-2; D is uncertain. V was pared by 5 bases and J by 7 bases, with 5 bases between. CDR3 length: 9 amino acids. CDR1 and CDR2 (germline): DFQATT, SNEGSKA (reference sequence). CDR3 amino acids: CSAWSGYTF. The CDR3 coding sequence is TGCAGTGCTTGGAGTGGCTACACCTTC.

This clone was seen a single time. The V call is TRBV9, the J call TRBJ2-7; 7 nucleotides line up with TRBD1. V lost 4 bases and J lost 3; bases outside the gene matches: 7. The CDR3 contains 14 residues. Germline CDR1 reads SGDLS; CDR2 reads YYNGEE. This chain's CDR3 is CASSYGTDNYEQYF. The CDR3 nucleotides are TGTGCCAGCAGCTACGGGACAGATAACTACGAGCAGTACTTC. The entire variable domain, with the rest obtained from reference TRBV9 and TRBJ2-7, is as follows: DSGVTQTPKHLITATGQRVTLRCSPRSGDLSVYWYQQSLDQGLQFLIQYYNGEERAKGNILERFSAQQFPDLHSELNLSSLELGDSALYFCASSYGTDNYEQYFGPGTRLTVT.

The chain joins TRBV5-1 to TRBJ1-5, with a weak D call TRBD1 (6 bases). Germline CDR1 reads SGHRS; CDR2 reads YFSETQ. V was pared by 0 bases and J by 1 base, with 11 bases between. The CDR3 is made up of 16 amino acids. In nucleotides, the CDR3 is TGCGCCAGCAGCTTGGAAGGGGGTGGAAGCAATCAGCCCCAGCATTTT. Its protein is CASSLEGGGSNQPQHF.

The chain has TRBV15 and TRBJ2-1; weak D call: TRBD1 (7 bases). Trimming removed 0 bases from V and 10 bases from J, with 16 bases in between. The CDR3 runs 15 residues. CDR1 LNHNV and CDR2 YYDKDF come from the germline V gene (reference sequence). CDR3 residues: CATSRDLDSGGEQFF. CDR3 DNA sequence: TGTGCCACCAGCAGAGATTTAGATTCAGGGGGGGAGCAGTTCTTC.

The genes are TRBV9 and TRBJ1-6, with D possibly being TRBD1 (6 bases). Between the trimmed V and J ends, which lost 2 bases and 5 bases, there was a span of 11 bases. Germline CDR1 reads SGDLS; CDR2 reads YYNGEE. This CDR3 has 15 amino acids. The CDR3: CASSVGATDNSPLHF. CDR3 DNA: TGTGCCAGCAGCGTGGGGGCAACGGATAATTCACCCCTCCACTTT.

The CDR3 coding sequence is TGTGCCAGCAGCCGTGGACTAGGGGATACGCAGTATTTT. Translating it yields CASSRGLGDTQYF. The genes are TRBV4-2 and TRBJ2-3; 7 bases line up with TRBD2. Germline V gene sequence: CDR1 LGHNA, CDR2 YNFKEQ. The CDR3 length is 13 residues. V lost 4 bases to trimming and J lost 6 bases; unmatched junction nucleotides: 4.

This clone has only a few counts. The rearrangement links TRBV7-2 to TRBJ1-5; D is uncertain. CDR1 and CDR2 from the germline V gene are SGHTA and FQGNSA. This CDR3 is 14 amino acids long. Trimming removed 1 base at V and 4 bases at J, with 8 bases between. DNA of the CDR3: TGTGCCAGCAGCTTAGGGCCCCCGAATCAGCCCCAGCATTTT. The encoded protein is CASSLGPPNQPQHF.

The chain has TRBV6-6 and TRBJ2-7, with D unclear. Germline CDR1 MNHNY, CDR2 SVGAGI (reference sequence). V dropped 8 bases and J dropped 6 bases, with 17 bases sitting between them. The CDR3 is 13 amino acids. CDR3 loop: CASVGSSPGEQYF. The CDR3 region has the DNA TGTGCCAGCGTCGGGTCCAGTCCGGGCGAGCAGTACTTC.

The table lists this clone with a count of one. Written as DNA, the CDR3 is TGTGCCAGCAGGGGGACAGGGGAGAATGGCTACACCTTC. Translation: CASRGTGENGYTF. The chain carries TRBV2 and TRBJ1-2; 10 positions match TRBD1. V lost 6 bases to trimming and J lost 6 bases; unmatched junction nucleotides: 4. The CDR3 has 13 amino acids. Germline V gene lookup returns CDR1 SNHLY and CDR2 FYNNEI.

The genes are TRBV27 and TRBJ2-3; possibly TRBD2 for D (5 bases). The CDR3 is 13 amino acids. The germline V and J ends were trimmed by 5 bases and 0 bases, with 6 bases remaining between them. Germline CDR1 reads MNHEY; CDR2 reads SMNVEV (reference sequence). CDR3 loop: CASSRTSTDTQYF. DNA of the CDR3: TGTGCCAGCAGTAGGACTAGCACAGATACGCAGTATTTT.

The genes are TRBV11-2 and TRBJ1-6; TRBD1 agrees at 8 bases. The CDR3 is made up of 17 amino acids. V lost 5 bases, J lost 3 bases, and 9 bases stayed unmatched. Per germline, CDR1 SGHAT and CDR2 FQNNGV. Written as DNA, the CDR3 is TGTGCCAGCAGCCAAGGACAGGGAGGGAACTATAATTCACCCCTCCACTTT. Translating gives CASSQGQGGNYNSPLHF.

The V and J genes are TRBV9 and TRBJ2-2; 7 positions match TRBD1. The CDR3 contains 15 residues. Germline CDR1 reads SGDLS; CDR2 reads YYNGEE. The junction had 6 bases not matched to a gene; V was cut back by 3 bases and J by 4 bases. The CDR3 sequence is CASSAGQVITGELFF. CDR3 nucleotides: TGTGCCAGCAGCGCCGGACAGGTGATCACCGGGGAGCTGTTTTTT. Filled out from reference TRBV9 and TRBJ2-2, the complete variable domain reads DSGVTQTPKHLITATGQRVTLRCSPRSGDLSVYWYQQSLDQGLQFLIQYYNGEERAKGNILERFSAQQFPDLHSELNLSSLELGDSALYFCASSAGQVITGELFFGEGSRLTVL.

The chain is built from TRBV4-3 and TRBJ1-2; possibly TRBD1 for D (5 bases). The length of the CDR3 is 13 residues. CDR1 and CDR2 (germline): LGHNA, YSLEER. With 1 base removed from V and 4 bases from J, the gap between germline ends came to 7 bases. CDR3 loop: CASSQGGGYGYTF. The CDR3 DNA sequence: TGCGCCAGCAGCCAAGGGGGGGGCTATGGCTACACCTTC.

The chain links TRBV5-1 to TRBJ1-1, with 8 bases matching TRBD1. The CDR3 has 13 amino acids. With 6 bases clipped from V and 3 bases from J, the junction kept 4 bases outside the gene matches. Germline V lookup: CDR1 SGHRS, CDR2 YFSETQ. DNA for the CDR3: TGCGCCAGCAAGAAACAGGGGGACACTGAAGCTTTCTTT. It encodes CASKKQGDTEAFF.

V usage is TRBV27 and J usage is TRBJ1-2; TRBD1 matches 7 bases. The CDR3 is made up of 14 amino acids. Germline CDR1 and CDR2: MNHEY and SMNVEV (reference sequence). The J segment lost 5 bases and the V segment lost 0 bases, leaving 3 bases of the junction unmatched. The CDR3 sequence: CASSLSGTAYGYTF. CDR3 DNA: TGTGCCAGCAGTTTATCCGGGACAGCATATGGCTACACCTTC.

The chain uses TRBV7-8 and TRBJ1-5; TRBD1 matches at 8 bases. The J segment lost 4 bases and the V segment lost 4 bases, leaving 3 bases of the junction unmatched. The CDR3 spans 14 residues. CDR1 SGHVS and CDR2 FQNEAQ come from the germline V gene. In DNA form, the CDR3 reads TGTGCCAGCAGCTCCGGGACAGGTAATCAGCCCCAGCATTTT. It encodes CASSSGTGNQPQHF.

V is TRBV5-4 and J is TRBJ2-5; TRBD2 matches 12 bases. V dropped 2 bases and J dropped 5; count of bases not matched to a gene: 7. CDR3 length: 16 amino acids. Germline lookup yields CDR1 SGHNT and CDR2 YYREEE (reference sequence). The CDR3 region is CASSFQTSGGRETQYF. In DNA, the CDR3 is TGTGCCAGCAGCTTCCAGACTAGCGGGGGACGTGAGACCCAGTACTTC.

This clone was detected once. This rearrangement joins TRBV30 to TRBJ1-3; D is ambiguous. Germline V gene sequence: CDR1 GTSNPN, CDR2 SVGIG (reference sequence). This CDR3 spans 14 amino acids. Trimming shortened V by 2 bases and J by 0 bases, and 8 bases separated the two germline ends. The CDR3 sequence: CAWSPLSSGNTIYF. The CDR3 nucleotides are TGTGCCTGGAGTCCCCTAAGCTCTGGAAACACCATATATTTT.

The rearrangement joins TRBV5-1 to TRBJ2-3; 12 bases map to TRBD2. V lost 3 bases to trimming and J lost 4 bases; unmatched junction nucleotides: 6. The CDR3 covers 16 residues. The germline V gene encodes CDR1 SGHRS and CDR2 YFSETQ. CDR3 residues: CASSSSSGGAADTQYF. CDR3 DNA: TGCGCCAGCAGCTCCTCTAGCGGGGGGGCTGCAGATACGCAGTATTTT.

This chain uses TRBV10-3 with TRBJ1-2, with D maybe TRBD1 (5 bases). The CDR3 covers 16 residues. The germline V gene encodes CDR1 ENHRY and CDR2 SYGVKD. V shed 6 bases and J shed 11 bases, with 28 bases lying between them. This CDR3 reads CAIRGEAEMGMIRYTF. The CDR3 coding sequence is TGTGCCATCAGGGGGGAGGCGGAGATGGGGATGATACGGTACACCTTC.

This clone appeared a few times. The chain links TRBV5-6 to TRBJ2-3, with a tentative D call TRBD2 (7 bases). Germline CDR1 and CDR2: SGHDT and YYEEEE. With 4 bases removed from V and 6 bases from J, the gap between germline ends came to 18 bases. This CDR3 comprises 15 residues. CDR3 region: CASSTWGGLGDTQYF. CDR3 DNA sequence: TGTGCCAGCAGCACGTGGGGGGGGCTGGGGGATACGCAGTATTTT.

Only a few counts were recorded for this clone. The V and J genes are TRBV19 and TRBJ2-7; 7 bases fit TRBD1. Losses at the gene ends were 3 bases for V and 4 bases for J; bases not matched to a gene: 6. The germline CDR1 and CDR2 sequences are LNHDA and SQIVND (reference sequence). This CDR3 is built from 14 residues. The CDR3 DNA reads TGTGCCAGTAGTATCCGGGACAGACCATACGAGCAGTACTTC. It codes for CASSIRDRPYEQYF.

V usage is TRBV18 and J usage is TRBJ2-2; 10 bases line up with TRBD1. Germline CDR1 reads KGHSH; CDR2 reads LQKENI. V trimming: 5 bases; J trimming: 0 bases; junction bases outside the gene matches: 6. CDR3 length: 17 residues. CDR3 in amino acids: CASSTRQGAPNTGELFF. For the CDR3, the DNA is TGTGCCAGCTCAACCCGACAGGGGGCGCCGAACACCGGGGAGCTGTTTTTT.

The chain employs TRBV29-1 and TRBJ1-2; 7 nucleotides agree with TRBD1. After removal of 0 bases from V and 0 bases from J, the junction contained 10 bases not matched to a gene. CDR3 size: 17 residues. The germline V gene has CDR1 SQVTM and CDR2 ANQGSEA. CDR3 bases: TGCAGCGTTGAAGACGTTAAGGGACAGAAGTCTAACTATGGCTACACCTTC. Amino acid sequence: CSVEDVKGQKSNYGYTF.

V is TRBV5-3 and J is TRBJ1-2; 10 bases line up with TRBD1. TRBV5-3 is assigned to the ORF class and has an uncertain function. V trimming: 2 bases; J trimming: 3 bases; junction bases outside the gene matches: 7. The length of the CDR3 is 16 residues. The DNA of the CDR3 is TGTGCCAGAAGCTTCGGATGGGACAGGGGCGACTATGGCTACACCTTC. The encoded protein is CARSFGWDRGDYGYTF.

The table lists this clone with a count of one. V and J are TRBV30 and TRBJ1-4, with TRBD1 matching 8 bases. There are 13 residues in the CDR3. The germline CDR1 and CDR2 sequences are GTSNPN and SVGIG (reference sequence). V gave up 5 bases and J gave up 5 bases; unmatched junction bases: 4. The CDR3 nucleotides are TGTGCCTGGGCAGGACAGGGCAATGAAAAACTGTTTTTT. Protein sequence: CAWAGQGNEKLFF.

CDR3 loop: CASSLLAYEQYF. CDR3 sequence (DNA): TGTGCCAGCAGCCTACTAGCGTACGAGCAGTACTTC. This rearrangement joins TRBV2 to TRBJ2-7; the match to TRBD2 covers 7 bases. Per the germline V gene, CDR1 is SNHLY and CDR2 is FYNNEI. The V and J ends lost 6 bases and 4 bases, in that order; junction bases with no gene match: 3. The CDR3 consists of 12 residues.